This paragraph reports one T cell receptor (beta chain). This receptor's antigen is unknown. Base qualities are not recorded, but no much larger clone differs from it by a single base. The data stem from a study of CD4 T cells in relation to SARS-CoV-2 and coronaviruses (dated by TCRdb to the early 2020s). Turning to the overall study: In the ViraFEST assay, PBMCs were cultured with antigen for roughly ten days, after which TCR beta CDR3s were sequenced to identify clonal expansions specific to the antigen. The full convalescent cohort of around eleven patients had a median age of about 38 years, ranging from roughly 21 to 80 years. Among the approximately 12 convalescent patients, 8 males and 4 females were included, and two of the subjects were Hispanic. HLA restriction was mapped for shared crossreactive spike epitopes using patient-derived lymphoblastoid cell lines. Memory CD4+ T cell crossreactivity between SARS-CoV-2 and common cold coronavirus spike proteins was assessed at the TCR clonotype level in the study. Samples from three pre-COVID donors and the naive versus memory experiments were sequenced with the Adaptive Biotechnologies TCR-sequencing kit; other data were Illumina-based. A different TCR-beta assay, based on Illumina, was used to sequence expansion assays from other donors in the study.

Survey-level immunoSEQ TCR-beta sequencing was performed on DNA from CEF-cultured naive and memory CD4+ T cells. The published analysis was carried out like this. During preprocessing, nonproductive sequences were discarded, as were any CDR3s that did not begin with C, did not end with F or W, or were shorter than 7 amino acids. Antigen-specific clonotypes were called with the MANAFEST web app, based on expansion relative to reference and other culture wells. A clone was considered positive if significant expansion relative to the reference culture was observed in 2 of 3 replicate wells at an FDR below 0.05. To be called positive, a clone also had to show significant expansion compared with every other tandem well and an odds ratio greater than 5. Cultured and uncultured naive and memory CD4+ repertoires were searched for CDR3s previously identified as spike- and CEF-reactive. After three terminal residues were trimmed from each end, CDR3 homology was quantified as pairwise Levenshtein distance using the stringdist R package. As stored in TCRdb, this immuneACCESS dataset retains in-frame rearrangements with V and J assigned. A fraction of the clones does not appear; measured against another copy, unresolved V genes explain less than half of the discrepancy, and the remainder lacks a known reason. The DNA was the basis for D and trimming; V, J and clone size are from that table. The sample includes 40,000 to 50,000 clones, with 84% observed a single time. The ten biggest clones cover 1% to 1.5% of the sample.

Relative to germline, V is 5 bases shorter and J is 0 bases shorter, with 12 bases between their ends. The CDR3 starts with the cysteine, ends with the phenylalanine, and has 15 residues. This entry keeps only the CDR3 DNA: 45 bases, framed from base 1. Based on the germline V gene, the CDR1 and CDR2 sequences are MDHEN and SYDVKM. General study outcomes and caveats: No donor contributed both pre-pandemic and post-infection samples, which limited tracing the source of pre-existing responses. Naive versus memory sequencing indicated that memory recall responses, rather than primary responses primed during culture, are detected by the assay. Small numbers of patients and of tested TCRs limited the study. In roughly 70% of donors, memory CD4+ clonotypes turned up that crossrecognized SARS-CoV-2 and at least one common cold coronavirus spike. Because the crossreactivity analysis focused on spike protein, crossreactivity against other viral proteins was not assessed. Significantly weaker SARS-CoV-2-driven expansion was shown by crossreactive clones than by monoreactive clones, consistent with antigenic imprinting.

To separate naive from memory CD4+ T cells, cryopreserved PBMCs first underwent CD4 enrichment and then EasySep naive CD4+ T cell enrichment. Sorted naive or memory CD4+ T cells (about 100,000) were grown at a 1:1 ratio with T cell-depleted PBMCs and CEF peptides for about nine days. In general, triplicate replicate wells were used for every peptide culture condition. PBMCs were isolated from leukapheresis product or whole blood by Ficoll-Paque PLUS gradient centrifugation. The PBMCs went either fresh into the expansion assay or into cryopreservation at -140 degrees C. The QIAamp Micro DNA Kit was used to extract genomic DNA from the CD4+ T cells.

The V and J genes are TRBV28 and TRBJ2-3; the D gene is unclear. The receptor was isolated from an adult with COVID-19. Material: naive CD4+ T cells from PBMCs, cultured in vitro. Interpreted using the paper, the cell subset or site label stands for: naive CD4+ T cells isolated by negative enrichment. This receptor carries the CDR3 CASSPPGSSTDTQYF. The DNA reads as follows: TGTGCCAGCAGTCCCCCCGGATCCAGCACAGATACGCAGTATTTT.